This T cell receptor beta chain was recorded in a study of shared clonotypes between healthy human individuals. On the study more broadly: The plates for each donor numbered three CD4 naive, three CD4 memory, two CD8 naive and one CD8 memory.

The germline gives CDR1 MNHNS, CDR2 SASEGT. V lost 4 bases to trimming and J lost 1 base; unmatched junction nucleotides: 1. CDR3 length: 14 residues. Sequencing was at deep level. The protocol was immunoSEQ multiplex PCR, while the TCRdb copy is restricted to in-frame clones and leaves out a portion. The sample contains about 1 million clones, roughly 75% of which appear only once. There are a few counts of this clone. Antigen unknown. Whole-study results and caveats: As a rule, naive subsets had a larger estimated richness than memory subsets. Investigators expected sequencing depth to affect clonotype sharing among donors.

This chain joins TRBV6-1 and TRBJ1-3; 7 bases line up with TRBD1. This receptor was taken from a man aged 18 to 30 in good health. The sequencing input was memory CD4+ T cells sorted from blood. The subset here: CD45RA-negative fraction. CDR3 amino acids: CASSADRSGNTIYF. The CDR3 DNA reads as TGTGCCAGCAGTGCGGACAGGTCTGGAAACACCATATATTTT.